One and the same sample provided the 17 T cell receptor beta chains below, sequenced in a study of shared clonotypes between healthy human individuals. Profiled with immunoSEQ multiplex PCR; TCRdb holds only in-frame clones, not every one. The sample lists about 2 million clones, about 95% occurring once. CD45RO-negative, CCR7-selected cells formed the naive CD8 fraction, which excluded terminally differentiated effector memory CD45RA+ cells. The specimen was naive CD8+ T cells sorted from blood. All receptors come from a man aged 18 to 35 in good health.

Here the CDR3 reads CASSQESGRAPDTQYF. DNA of the CDR3: TGTGCCAGCAGCCAAGAATCGGGCAGGGCCCCAGATACGCAGTATTTT. The chain joins TRBV4-2 to TRBJ2-3; the D gene is possibly TRBD1 (5 bases). The CDR3 spans 16 residues. Deletions cut 0 bases from V and 4 bases from J, with 14 bases between. CDR1 is LGHNA, CDR2 YNFKEQ, per germline.

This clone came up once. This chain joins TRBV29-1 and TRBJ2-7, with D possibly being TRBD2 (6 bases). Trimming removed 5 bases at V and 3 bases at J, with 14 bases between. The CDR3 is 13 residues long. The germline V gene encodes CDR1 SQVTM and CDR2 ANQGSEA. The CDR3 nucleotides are TGCAGCGTTTTGGGAAAAGCGGGCTACGAGCAGTACTTC. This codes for CSVLGKAGYEQYF.

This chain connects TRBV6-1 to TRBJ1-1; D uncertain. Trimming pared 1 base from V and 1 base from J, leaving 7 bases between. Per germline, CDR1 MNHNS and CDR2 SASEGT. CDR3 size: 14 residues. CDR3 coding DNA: TGTGCCAGCAGTGAAGGTATTTGGAACACTGAAGCTTTCTTT. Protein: CASSEGIWNTEAFF.

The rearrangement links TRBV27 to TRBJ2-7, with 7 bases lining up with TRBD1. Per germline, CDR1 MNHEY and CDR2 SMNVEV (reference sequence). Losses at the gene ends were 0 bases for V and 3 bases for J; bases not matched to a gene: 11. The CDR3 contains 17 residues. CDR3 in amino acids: CASSLSPREGADYEQYF. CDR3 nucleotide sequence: TGTGCCAGCAGTTTATCGCCCCGAGAGGGGGCCGACTACGAGCAGTACTTC.

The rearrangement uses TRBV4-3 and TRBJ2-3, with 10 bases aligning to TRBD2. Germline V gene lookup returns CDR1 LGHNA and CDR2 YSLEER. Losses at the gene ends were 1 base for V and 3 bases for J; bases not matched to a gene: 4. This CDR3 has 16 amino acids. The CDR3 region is CASSQVGAGGTDTQYF. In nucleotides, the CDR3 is TGCGCCAGCAGCCAAGTGGGAGCGGGAGGGACAGATACGCAGTATTTT.

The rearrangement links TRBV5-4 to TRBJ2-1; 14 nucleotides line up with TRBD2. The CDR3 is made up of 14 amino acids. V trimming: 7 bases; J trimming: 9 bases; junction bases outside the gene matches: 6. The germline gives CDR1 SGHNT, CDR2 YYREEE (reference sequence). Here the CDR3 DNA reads TGTGCCAGCGGGACTAGCGGGAGTTGGAGTGAGCAGTTCTTC. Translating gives CASGTSGSWSEQFF.

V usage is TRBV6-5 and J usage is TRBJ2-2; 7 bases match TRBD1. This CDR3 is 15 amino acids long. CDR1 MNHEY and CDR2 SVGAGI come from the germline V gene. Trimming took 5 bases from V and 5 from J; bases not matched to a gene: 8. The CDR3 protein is CASSTLLQGTGELFF. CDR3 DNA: TGTGCCAGCAGTACCCTCTTACAGGGGACCGGGGAGCTGTTTTTT.

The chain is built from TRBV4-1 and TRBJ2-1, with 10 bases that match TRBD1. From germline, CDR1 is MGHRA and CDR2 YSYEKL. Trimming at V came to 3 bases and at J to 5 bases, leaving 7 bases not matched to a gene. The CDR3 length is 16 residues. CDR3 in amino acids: CASSHLRGQGDNEQFF. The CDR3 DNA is TGCGCCAGCAGCCATCTTCGAGGACAGGGGGACAATGAGCAGTTCTTC.

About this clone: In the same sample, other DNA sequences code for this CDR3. The CDR3 DNA follows: TGCGCCAGCAGCTCGGGGCCTAACTATGGCTACACCTTC. Protein product: CASSSGPNYGYTF. V and J are TRBV5-1 and TRBJ1-2; tentative D call: TRBD1 (5 bases). V was trimmed by 3 bases and J by 0 bases, leaving 6 bases between them. The germline gives CDR1 SGHRS, CDR2 YFSETQ. This CDR3 is built from 13 residues. The full variable domain, its missing parts supplied by reference TRBV5-1 and TRBJ1-2, is KAGVTQTPRYLIKTRGQQVTLSCSPISGHRSVSWYQQTPGQGLQFLFEYFSETQRNKGNFPGRFSGRQFSNSRSEMNVSTLELGDSALYLCASSSGPNYGYTFGSGTRLTVV.

The CDR3 DNA is TGCGCCAGCAGTGAGGTAGGGTCGAGGACTGAAGCTTTCTTT. It encodes CASSEVGSRTEAFF. The chain combines TRBV10-2 with TRBJ1-1; D remains unclear. Germline loops: CDR1 WSHSY, CDR2 SAAADI. The CDR3 sequence is 14 residues long. V was pared by 2 bases and J by 5 bases, with 12 bases between.

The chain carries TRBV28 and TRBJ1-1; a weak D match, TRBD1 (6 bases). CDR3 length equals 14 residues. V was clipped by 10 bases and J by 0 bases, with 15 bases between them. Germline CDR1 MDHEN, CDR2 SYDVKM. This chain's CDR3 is CATQGPGMNTEAFF. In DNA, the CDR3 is TGTGCCACTCAGGGGCCAGGGATGAACACTGAAGCTTTCTTT.

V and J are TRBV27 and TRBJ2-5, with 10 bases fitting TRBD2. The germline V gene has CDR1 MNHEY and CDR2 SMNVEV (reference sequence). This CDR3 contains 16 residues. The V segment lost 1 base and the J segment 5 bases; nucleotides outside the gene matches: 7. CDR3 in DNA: TGTGCCAGCAGTTTATGGGCTAGCGGGAGTGGGGAGACCCAGTACTTC. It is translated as CASSLWASGSGETQYF.

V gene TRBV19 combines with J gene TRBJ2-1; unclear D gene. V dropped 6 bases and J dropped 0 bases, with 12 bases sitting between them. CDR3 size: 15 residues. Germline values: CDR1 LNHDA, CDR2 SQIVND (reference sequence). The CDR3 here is CASRILSNSYNEQFF. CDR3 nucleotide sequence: TGTGCCAGTAGGATCCTAAGCAACTCCTACAATGAGCAGTTCTTC.

Here the CDR3 reads CASSLWGSGNQPQHF. As DNA, the CDR3 is TGTGCCAGCAGTCTCTGGGGGAGTGGGAATCAGCCCCAGCATTTT. The rearrangement joins TRBV2 to TRBJ1-5; D is perhaps TRBD1 (5 bases). Per germline, CDR1 SNHLY and CDR2 FYNNEI. This CDR3 has 15 amino acids. V lost 5 bases, J lost 4 bases, and 15 bases lay in between.

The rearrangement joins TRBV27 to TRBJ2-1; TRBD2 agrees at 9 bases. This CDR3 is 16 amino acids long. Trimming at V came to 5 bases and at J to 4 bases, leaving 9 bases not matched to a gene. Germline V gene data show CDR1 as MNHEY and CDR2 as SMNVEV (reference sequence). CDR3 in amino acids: CASSHPLAGTYNEQFF. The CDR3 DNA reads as TGTGCCAGCAGTCATCCACTAGCGGGCACTTACAATGAGCAGTTCTTC.

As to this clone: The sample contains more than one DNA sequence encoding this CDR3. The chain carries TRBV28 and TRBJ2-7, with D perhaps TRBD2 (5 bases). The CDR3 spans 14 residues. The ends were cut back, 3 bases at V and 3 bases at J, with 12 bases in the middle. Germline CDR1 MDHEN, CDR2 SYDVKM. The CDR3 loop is CASSFGGEGYEQYF. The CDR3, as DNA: TGTGCCAGCAGTTTCGGAGGAGAGGGCTACGAGCAGTACTTC.

CDR3 nucleotides: TGTGCCAGCAGCTTAGACCCGTCGGCTAGCGGGGCTAACAATGAGCAGTTCTTC. This codes for CASSLDPSASGANNEQFF. The V and J genes are TRBV11-2 and TRBJ2-1; 9 nucleotides match TRBD2. This CDR3 is built from 18 residues. V lost 0 bases and J lost 5; bases outside the gene matches: 11. CDR1 is SGHAT and CDR2 is FQNNGV in the germline V gene.